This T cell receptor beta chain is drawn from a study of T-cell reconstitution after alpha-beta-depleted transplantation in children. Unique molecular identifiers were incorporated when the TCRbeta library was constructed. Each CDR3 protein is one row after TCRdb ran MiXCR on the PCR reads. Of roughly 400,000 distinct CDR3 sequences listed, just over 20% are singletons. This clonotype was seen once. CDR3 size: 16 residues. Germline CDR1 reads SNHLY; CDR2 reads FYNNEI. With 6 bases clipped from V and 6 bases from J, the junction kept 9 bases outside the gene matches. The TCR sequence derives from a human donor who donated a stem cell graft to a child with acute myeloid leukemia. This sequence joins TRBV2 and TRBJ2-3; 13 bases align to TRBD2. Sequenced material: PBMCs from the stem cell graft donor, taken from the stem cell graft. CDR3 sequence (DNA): TGTGCCAGCAGGGCGACTAGCGGGAGGATAGTGGATACGCAGTATTTT. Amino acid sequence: CASRATSGRIVDTQYF. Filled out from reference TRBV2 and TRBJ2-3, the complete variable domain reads EPEVTQTPSHQVTQMGQEVILRCVPISNHLYFYWYRQILGQKVEFLVSFYNNEISEKSEIFDDQFSVERPDGSNFTLKIRSTKLEDSAMYFCASRATSGRIVDTQYFGPGTRLTVL.